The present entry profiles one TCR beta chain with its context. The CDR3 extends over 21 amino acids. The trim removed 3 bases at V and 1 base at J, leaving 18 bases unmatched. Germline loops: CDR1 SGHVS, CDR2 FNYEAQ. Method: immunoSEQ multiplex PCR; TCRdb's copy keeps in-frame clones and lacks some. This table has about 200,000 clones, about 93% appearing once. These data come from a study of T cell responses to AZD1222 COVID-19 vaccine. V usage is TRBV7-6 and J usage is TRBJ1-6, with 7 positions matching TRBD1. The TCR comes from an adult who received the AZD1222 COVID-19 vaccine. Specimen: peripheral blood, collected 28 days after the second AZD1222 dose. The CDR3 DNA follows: TGTGCCAGCAGCTTGGCCATCGGGACAGTGGGAGTCGGGTCCTATAATTCACCCCTCCACTTT. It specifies CASSLAIGTVGVGSYNSPLHF.